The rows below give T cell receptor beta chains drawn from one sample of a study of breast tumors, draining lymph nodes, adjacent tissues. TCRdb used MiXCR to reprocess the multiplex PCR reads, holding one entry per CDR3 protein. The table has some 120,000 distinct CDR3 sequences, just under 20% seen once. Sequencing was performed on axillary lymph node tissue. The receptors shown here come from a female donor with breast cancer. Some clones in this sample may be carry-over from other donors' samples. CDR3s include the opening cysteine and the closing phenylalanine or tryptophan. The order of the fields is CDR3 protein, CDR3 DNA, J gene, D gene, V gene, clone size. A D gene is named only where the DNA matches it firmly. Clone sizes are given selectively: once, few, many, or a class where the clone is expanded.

CDR3 protein: CASSLVFASGDTNEQFF; CDR3 DNA: TGTGCCAGCAGCTTGGTTTTTGCTAGCGGGGACACCAATGAGCAGTTCTTC; J gene: TRBJ2-1; D gene: TRBD2; V gene: TRBV5-6; clone size: many
CDR3 protein: CASSLEGGRAPGELFF; CDR3 DNA: TGTGCCAGCAGCTTAGAGGGCGGGAGGGCCCCCGGGGAGCTGTTTTTT; J gene: TRBJ2-2; D gene: TRBD2; V gene: TRBV7-2; clone size: NA
CDR3 protein: CASSGTASETQYF; CDR3 DNA: TGTGCCAGTAGCGGGACAGCTTCTGAGACCCAGTACTTC; J gene: TRBJ2-5; D gene: TRBD1; V gene: TRBV19; clone size: many
CDR3 protein: CASILTGGLGGYTF; CDR3 DNA: TGTGCCAGCATCCTAACAGGGGGCTTGGGTGGCTACACCTTC; J gene: TRBJ1-2; D gene: TRBD1; V gene: TRBV7-9; clone size: many
CDR3 protein: CASSSSGQYGNTIYF; CDR3 DNA: TGTGCCAGCAGCTCTAGCGGCCAGTATGGAAACACCATATATTTT; J gene: TRBJ1-3; D gene: NA; V gene: TRBV7-2; clone size: many
CDR3 protein: CASSYEGGYTF; CDR3 DNA: TGTGCCAGCAGTTACGAGGGGGGCTACACCTTC; J gene: TRBJ1-2; D gene: NA; V gene: TRBV6-5; clone size: many
CDR3 protein: CASRHRAQLNTGELFF; CDR3 DNA: TGTGCCAGCAGGCACAGGGCTCAACTAAACACCGGGGAGCTGTTTTTT; J gene: TRBJ2-2; D gene: NA; V gene: TRBV27; clone size: many
CDR3 protein: CASMSGRVGDTQYF; CDR3 DNA: TGCGCCAGCATGAGCGGGAGGGTCGGAGATACGCAGTATTTT; J gene: TRBJ2-3; D gene: TRBD2; V gene: TRBV10-1; clone size: NA
CDR3 protein: CASSLLWGLEQPQHF; CDR3 DNA: TGTGCCAGCAGCTTACTTTGGGGGCTGGAACAGCCCCAGCATTTT; J gene: TRBJ1-5; D gene: NA; V gene: TRBV7-2; clone size: NA
CDR3 protein: CASTLGIRGSEQYF; CDR3 DNA: TGTGCCAGCACCCTTGGTATCAGGGGCTCCGAGCAGTACTTC; J gene: TRBJ2-7; D gene: NA; V gene: TRBV11-2; clone size: many
CDR3 protein: CANSGTISYNEQFF; CDR3 DNA: TGTGCCAACTCCGGGACCATATCCTACAATGAGCAGTTCTTC; J gene: TRBJ2-1; D gene: NA; V gene: TRBV27; clone size: NA
CDR3 protein: CASSTSGSGDNEQFF; CDR3 DNA: TGTGCCAGCAGTACTAGCGGGAGTGGGGACAATGAGCAGTTCTTC; J gene: TRBJ2-1; D gene: TRBD2; V gene: TRBV27; clone size: NA
CDR3 protein: CASSWGQGRETQYF; CDR3 DNA: TGCGCCAGCAGCTGGGGACAGGGTCGTGAGACCCAGTACTTC; J gene: TRBJ2-5; D gene: TRBD1; V gene: TRBV5-1; clone size: many
CDR3 protein: CSATSQRDDKNIQYF; CDR3 DNA: TGCAGTGCTACCTCCCAGCGGGATGACAAAAACATTCAGTACTTC; J gene: TRBJ2-4; D gene: TRBD2; V gene: TRBV20-1; clone size: few
CDR3 protein: CASSDYAGHSNQPQHF; CDR3 DNA: TGTGCCAGCAGTGATTATGCAGGCCATAGCAATCAGCCCCAGCATTTT; J gene: TRBJ1-5; D gene: NA; V gene: TRBV6-1; clone size: many
CDR3 protein: CASSLAIRTGADTQYF; CDR3 DNA: TGTGCCAGCAGCTTAGCCATCCGGACAGGGGCAGATACGCAGTATTTT; J gene: TRBJ2-3; D gene: TRBD1; V gene: TRBV11-2; clone size: NA
CDR3 protein: CASQGASTGELFF; CDR3 DNA: TGTGCCAGCCAGGGGGCTAGCACCGGGGAGCTGTTTTTT; J gene: TRBJ2-2; D gene: TRBD1; V gene: TRBV24-1; clone size: many
CDR3 protein: CASSLPRGGQETQYF; CDR3 DNA: TGTGCCAGCAGCTTACCCCGCGGGGGCCAAGAGACCCAGTACTTC; J gene: TRBJ2-5; D gene: TRBD2; V gene: TRBV9; clone size: many
CDR3 protein: CASSVDRGFDGELFF; CDR3 DNA: TGTGCCAGCAGCGTAGACAGGGGGTTTGACGGGGAGCTGTTTTTT; J gene: TRBJ2-2; D gene: TRBD1; V gene: TRBV9; clone size: many
CDR3 protein: CASSGGAGWRNTIYF; CDR3 DNA: TGTGCCAGCAGTGGTGGGGCCGGGTGGAGAAACACCATATATTTT; J gene: TRBJ1-3; D gene: NA; V gene: TRBV6-1; clone size: many
CDR3 protein: CASSPSSGGLNSPLHF; CDR3 DNA: TGTGCCAGCAGTCCATCTTCCGGGGGACTTAATTCACCCCTCCACTTT; J gene: TRBJ1-6; D gene: NA; V gene: TRBV6-5; clone size: many
CDR3 protein: CASSPTVTGANVLTF; CDR3 DNA: TGTGCCAGTAGTCCGACGGTGACTGGGGCCAACGTCCTGACTTTC; J gene: TRBJ2-6; D gene: NA; V gene: TRBV19; clone size: NA
CDR3 protein: CASSPRETQYF; CDR3 DNA: TGTGCCAGCTCACCACGAGAGACCCAGTACTTC; J gene: TRBJ2-5; D gene: NA; V gene: TRBV18; clone size: many
CDR3 protein: CAISERAKIADTQYF; CDR3 DNA: TGTGCCATCAGTGAGCGGGCGAAGATTGCAGATACGCAGTATTTT; J gene: TRBJ2-3; D gene: NA; V gene: TRBV10-3; clone size: many
CDR3 protein: CASSYSWGSSYNSPLHF; CDR3 DNA: TGTGCCAGCAGTTACTCGTGGGGGAGCTCCTATAATTCACCCCTCCACTTT; J gene: TRBJ1-6; D gene: NA; V gene: TRBV6-6; clone size: many
CDR3 protein: CASSDNAGSQQYF; CDR3 DNA: TGTGCCAGCAGTGACAACGCAGGGAGTCAGCAGTATTTT; J gene: TRBJ2-3; D gene: NA; V gene: TRBV6-4; clone size: many
CDR3 protein: CASRPSVRVGLQPQHF; CDR3 DNA: TGTGCCAGCAGACCCTCAGTAAGGGTCGGTTTGCAGCCCCAGCATTTT; J gene: TRBJ1-5; D gene: NA; V gene: TRBV28; clone size: NA
CDR3 protein: CASSWALNTGELFF; CDR3 DNA: TGTGCCAGCAGCTGGGCCTTGAACACCGGGGAGCTGTTTTTT; J gene: TRBJ2-2; D gene: NA; V gene: TRBV7-9; clone size: many
CDR3 protein: CASSELWDTEAFF; CDR3 DNA: TGTGCCAGCAGTGAACTATGGGACACTGAAGCTTTCTTT; J gene: TRBJ1-1; D gene: NA; V gene: TRBV6-1; clone size: NA
CDR3 protein: CSARAQGAVQPQHF; CDR3 DNA: TGCAGTGCTAGAGCCCAGGGGGCAGTTCAGCCCCAGCATTTT; J gene: TRBJ1-5; D gene: TRBD1; V gene: TRBV20-1; clone size: many
CDR3 protein: CASSAMGETQYF; CDR3 DNA: TGTGCCAGCAGCGCGATGGGGGAGACCCAGTACTTC; J gene: TRBJ2-5; D gene: NA; V gene: TRBV5-5; clone size: many
CDR3 protein: CASSPTGATNEKLFF; CDR3 DNA: TGCGCCAGCAGCCCTACAGGGGCAACTAATGAAAAACTGTTTTTT; J gene: TRBJ1-4; D gene: TRBD1; V gene: TRBV5-1; clone size: many
CDR3 protein: CASRVLLAGGRDTQYF; CDR3 DNA: TGTGCCAGCAGAGTCCTACTAGCGGGAGGACGAGATACGCAGTATTTT; J gene: TRBJ2-3; D gene: TRBD2; V gene: TRBV2; clone size: many
CDR3 protein: CASSPVVGNIQYF; CDR3 DNA: TGTGCCAGTAGCCCCGTCGTGGGAAACATTCAGTACTTC; J gene: TRBJ2-4; D gene: NA; V gene: TRBV19; clone size: NA
CDR3 protein: CSARDGTSGGANTGELFF; CDR3 DNA: TGCAGTGCTAGAGACGGGACTAGCGGGGGAGCGAACACCGGGGAGCTGTTTTTT; J gene: TRBJ2-2; D gene: TRBD2; V gene: TRBV20-1; clone size: many
CDR3 protein: CASSAPPGQENTEAFF; CDR3 DNA: TGTGCCAGCAGCGCACCTCCGGGACAGGAGAACACTGAAGCTTTCTTT; J gene: TRBJ1-1; D gene: TRBD1; V gene: TRBV5-4; clone size: NA
CDR3 protein: CASSVDLGTGTQPQHF; CDR3 DNA: TGTGCCAGCAGTGTAGATTTAGGGACAGGGACTCAGCCCCAGCATTTT; J gene: TRBJ1-5; D gene: TRBD1; V gene: TRBV2; clone size: many
CDR3 protein: CAISRHKQETQYF; CDR3 DNA: TGTGCCATCTCTCGACACAAACAAGAGACCCAGTACTTC; J gene: TRBJ2-5; D gene: NA; V gene: TRBV6-1; clone size: NA
CDR3 protein: CSVDRELYNSPLHF; CDR3 DNA: TGCAGCGTTGACAGGGAGCTCTATAATTCACCCCTCCACTTT; J gene: TRBJ1-6; D gene: TRBD1; V gene: TRBV20-1; clone size: NA
CDR3 protein: CAGPPDRDTFVDGYTF; CDR3 DNA: TGTGCCGGTCCCCCAGACCGGGACACTTTTGTGGATGGCTACACCTTC; J gene: TRBJ1-2; D gene: NA; V gene: TRBV30; clone size: NA